Listed below are T cell receptor beta chains from one sample, sequenced in a study of early T cells in non-severe SARS-CoV-2 infection. In TCRdb, the 5' RACE reads were re-called with MiXCR into one record per CDR3 protein. The profile shows under 40,000 distinct CDR3 sequences, 5% to 6.5% of them singletons. The sequencing input was whole blood. The receptors originated from an adult who was a healthcare worker with PCR-confirmed SARS-CoV-2 infection or an uninfected control (not recorded which). Both conserved end residues are part of each CDR3. Fields, in order: D gene, J gene, V gene, clone size, CDR3 DNA, CDR3 protein. The D gene is left open where the match is weak. A row's size may be missing; if present it is once, few, many or a size class.

NA | TRBJ2-3 | TRBV6-1 | many | TGTGCCAGCAGTGAAGGGTTCAGGCCGCAGTATTTT | CASSEGFRPQYF
NA | TRBJ1-5 | TRBV28 | many | TGTGCCAGCACTCCTCAGAAGGGGCATAGCAATCAGCCCCAGCATTTT | CASTPQKGHSNQPQHF
NA | TRBJ2-1 | TRBV11-2 | many | TGTGCCAGCAGCGTAATGAGCTCCTACAATGAGCAGTTCTTC | CASSVMSSYNEQFF
NA | TRBJ2-1 | TRBV24-1 | many | TGTGCCACCAGTGACACCACAGGGTCAAATGAGCAGTTCTTC | CATSDTTGSNEQFF
TRBD2 | TRBJ2-7 | TRBV7-8 | medium-sized | TGTGCCAGCAGCTTAATGCCACCGAGCGGGAGGGCCGACCACGAGCAGTACTTC | CASSLMPPSGRADHEQYF
NA | TRBJ2-1 | TRBV10-3 | many | TGTGCCGTCGGACTCGGTGTGAACAATGAGCAGTTCTTC | CAVGLGVNNEQFF
TRBD1 | TRBJ1-5 | TRBV9 | many | TGTGCCAGCGGAACTACAGGGGTCGGTCAGCCCCAGCATTTT | CASGTTGVGQPQHF
TRBD1 | TRBJ2-3 | TRBV7-3 | many | TGTGCCAGCCAATCAGGGGGCGCAGGAGATACGCAGTATTTT | CASQSGGAGDTQYF
TRBD2 | TRBJ2-3 | TRBV7-9 | many | TGTGCCAGCTATAGGCTAGCGGGAGTTAGCACAGATACGCAGTATTTT | CASYRLAGVSTDTQYF
NA | TRBJ2-6 | TRBV7-2 | many | TGTGCCAGCAGCTTAAACTCTGGGGCCAACGTCCTGACTTTC | CASSLNSGANVLTF
TRBD2 | TRBJ2-7 | TRBV20-1 | many | TGCAGTGCTGCTGCCCCTAGCGGGAGGGCTCACGAGCAGTACTTC | CSAAAPSGRAHEQYF
NA | TRBJ1-6 | TRBV27 | NA | TGTGCCAGCAGTTGGGGGACGGAGTCCTCACCCCTCCACTTT | CASSWGTESSPLHF
NA | TRBJ1-2 | TRBV27 | NA | TGTGCCAGCAGTTTAAGACAGCATAACTATGGCTACACCTTC | CASSLRQHNYGYTF
NA | TRBJ2-5 | TRBV5-1 | NA | TGCGCCAGCAGCAAACAAGAGACCCAGTACTTC | CASSKQETQYF
TRBD1 | TRBJ1-4 | TRBV4-1 | many | TGCGCCAGCAGCCAAGACAGGGGGCGAGGAGAAAAACTGTTTTTT | CASSQDRGRGEKLFF
TRBD2 | TRBJ2-5 | TRBV5-1 | many | TGCGCCAGCAGCTTCGGTAGCGGGGGACCCCAAGAGACCCAGTACTTC | CASSFGSGGPQETQYF
NA | TRBJ1-1 | TRBV11-2 | few | TGTGCCAGCAGCTTAGGGGTAGGAGGACGGAACACTGAAGCTTTCTTT | CASSLGVGGRNTEAFF
TRBD2 | TRBJ2-5 | TRBV10-3 | NA | TGTGCCATCAGTGTTGAGCGGGGGGCAGAGACCCAGTACTTC | CAISVERGAETQYF
NA | TRBJ1-1 | TRBV2 | many | TGTGCCAGTGGTTTAGGGGGAGTAAAGAACACTGAAGCTTTCTTT | CASGLGGVKNTEAFF
NA | TRBJ2-3 | TRBV30 | many | TGTGCCTGGAGTGTAAGGGATACCAGCACAGATACGCAGTATTTT | CAWSVRDTSTDTQYF
NA | TRBJ2-3 | TRBV28 | NA | TGTGCCAGCAGTTCCCCTCTCGGAACAGATACGCAGTATTTT | CASSSPLGTDTQYF
TRBD2 | TRBJ2-5 | TRBV2 | many | TGTGCCAGCAGTGAAAGGCGGGGGTCGACCCAGTACTTC | CASSERRGSTQYF
TRBD2 | TRBJ2-1 | TRBV6-2/TRBV6-3 | many | TGTGCCAGCAGCTCAAGCGGGGGGATTCTTATCTCATACAATGAGCAGTTCTTC | CASSSSGGILISYNEQFF
NA | TRBJ2-3 | TRBV6-1 | many | TGTGCCAGCAGCCGAACGGCCACCGGGCTCGGAGATACGCAGTATTTT | CASSRTATGLGDTQYF
TRBD1 | TRBJ1-2 | TRBV5-4 | many | TGTGCCAGCAATGGGGACAGGGAATCCTATGGCTACACCTTC | CASNGDRESYGYTF
TRBD1 | TRBJ1-1 | TRBV24-1 | many | TGTGCCACCAGTGGACAGGGGCGGAACACTGAAGCTTTCTTT | CATSGQGRNTEAFF
NA | TRBJ1-1 | TRBV12-3/TRBV12-4 | NA | TGTGCCAGCAGTCCTATATCACTAAACACTGAAGCTTTCTTT | CASSPISLNTEAFF
NA | TRBJ2-2 | TRBV6-6 | many | TGTGCCAGCAGGCTGGATGACACCGGGGAGCTGTTTTTT | CASRLDDTGELFF
TRBD1 | TRBJ2-7 | TRBV4-3 | many | TGCGCCAGCAGCCAAGGCGGGACAGGGGGCGAGCAGTACTTC | CASSQGGTGGEQYF
NA | TRBJ1-5 | TRBV3-1 | medium-sized | TGTGCCAGCAGCCAAAGTGCCGGGAGCAATCAGCCCCAGCATTTT | CASSQSAGSNQPQHF
TRBD2 | TRBJ2-3 | TRBV7-9 | many | TGTGCCAGCAGCCCCGGGACTAGCGGGAGGGCCTGGACAGATACGCAGTATTTT | CASSPGTSGRAWTDTQYF
NA | TRBJ2-5 | TRBV7-9 | many | TGTGCCAGCAGCCCGACCCAAGAGACCCAGTACTTC | CASSPTQETQYF
TRBD1 | TRBJ1-1 | TRBV14 | many | TGTGCCAGCAGCCCTTACAGGGGGCGTGGGAACACTGAAGCTTTCTTT | CASSPYRGRGNTEAFF
NA | TRBJ2-5 | TRBV12-3/TRBV12-4 | NA | TGTGCCAGCAGTTTACGGCAGGGTGAGACCCAGTACTTC | CASSLRQGETQYF
NA | TRBJ2-7 | TRBV5-6 | many | TGTGCCAGCAGCTTTAGGACGGCCTCTTCCTACGAGCAGTACTTC | CASSFRTASSYEQYF
TRBD1 | TRBJ1-1 | TRBV7-8 | many | TGTGCCAGCAGCTTAATACAGGGGGCCGGGACTGAAGCTTTCTTT | CASSLIQGAGTEAFF
NA | TRBJ1-5 | TRBV10-3 | many | TGTGCCATCAGTGAGGCCACTAGCAATCAGCCCCAGCATTTT | CAISEATSNQPQHF
TRBD1 | TRBJ2-1 | TRBV19 | many | TGTGCCAGTAGGGGGGCCGGACAGGGCATTATTAATGATCGTGAGCAGTTCTTC | CASRGAGQGIINDREQFF
NA | TRBJ1-2 | TRBV6-1 | many | TGTGCCAGCAGTGATGGCCCGGACATCTATGGCTACACCTTC | CASSDGPDIYGYTF
TRBD1 | TRBJ1-2 | TRBV4-3 | many | TGCGCCAGCAGCCAAGAGGACAGGGGGAGTTGGGGCTACACCTTC | CASSQEDRGSWGYTF
NA | TRBJ1-5 | TRBV10-1 | many | TGCGCCAGCATGGGAGAACTCTATAGCAATCAGCCCCAGCATTTT | CASMGELYSNQPQHF
TRBD1 | TRBJ1-1 | TRBV27 | NA | TGTGCCAGCTGGAAACTTCGGGCAGGGGGCCTGAACACTGAAGCTTTCTTT | CASWKLRAGGLNTEAFF
NA | TRBJ2-1 | TRBV11-2 | many | TGTGCCAGCAGCCCACTAGTTGGTGAGCAGTTCTTC | CASSPLVGEQFF